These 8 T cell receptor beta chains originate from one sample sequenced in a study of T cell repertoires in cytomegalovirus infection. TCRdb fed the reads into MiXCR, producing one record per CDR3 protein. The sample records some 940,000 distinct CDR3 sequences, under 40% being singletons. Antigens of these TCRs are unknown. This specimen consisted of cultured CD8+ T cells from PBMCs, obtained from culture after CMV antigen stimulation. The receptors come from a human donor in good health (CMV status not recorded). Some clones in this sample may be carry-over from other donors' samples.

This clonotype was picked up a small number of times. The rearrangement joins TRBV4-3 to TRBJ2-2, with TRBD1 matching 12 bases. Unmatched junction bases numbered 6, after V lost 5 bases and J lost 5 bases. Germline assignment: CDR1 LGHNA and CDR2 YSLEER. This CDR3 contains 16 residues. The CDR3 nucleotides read TGCGCCAGCAGCGGGACAGGGGGCGCGTCGACCGGGGAGCTGTTTTTT. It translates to CASSGTGGASTGELFF.

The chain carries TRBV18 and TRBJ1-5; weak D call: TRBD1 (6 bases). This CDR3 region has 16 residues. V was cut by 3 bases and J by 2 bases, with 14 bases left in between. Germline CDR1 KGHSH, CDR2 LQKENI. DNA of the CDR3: TGTGCCAGCTCACCCGGGATCGGGGGCCGCAATCAGCCCCAGCATTTT. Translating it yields CASSPGIGGRNQPQHF. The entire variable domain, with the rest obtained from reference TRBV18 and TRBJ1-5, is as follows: NAGVMQNPRHLVRRRGQEARLRCSPMKGHSHVYWYRQLPEEGLKFMVYLQKENIIDESGMPKERFSAEFPKEGPSILRIQQVVRGDSAAYFCASSPGIGGRNQPQHFGDGTRLSIL.

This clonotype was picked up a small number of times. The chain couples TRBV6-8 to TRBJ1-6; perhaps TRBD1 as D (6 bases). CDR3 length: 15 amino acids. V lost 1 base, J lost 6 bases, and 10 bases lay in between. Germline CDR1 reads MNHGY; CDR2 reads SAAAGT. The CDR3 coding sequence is TGTGCCAGCAGTTACTATCCAGGGGTTAATTCACCCCTCCACTTT. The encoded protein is CASSYYPGVNSPLHF.

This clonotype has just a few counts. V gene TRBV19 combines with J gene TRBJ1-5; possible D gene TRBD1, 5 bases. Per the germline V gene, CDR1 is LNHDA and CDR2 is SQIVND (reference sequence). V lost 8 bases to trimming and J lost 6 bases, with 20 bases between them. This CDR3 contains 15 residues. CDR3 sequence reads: CASAFTGGSGQPQHF. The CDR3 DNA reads TGTGCCAGTGCCTTCACCGGGGGGTCAGGTCAGCCCCAGCATTTT.

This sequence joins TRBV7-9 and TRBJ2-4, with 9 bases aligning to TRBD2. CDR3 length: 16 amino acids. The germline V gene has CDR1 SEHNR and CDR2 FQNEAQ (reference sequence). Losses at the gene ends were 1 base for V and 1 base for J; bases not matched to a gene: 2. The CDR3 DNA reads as TGTGCCAGCAGCTTAGTGAGCGGGGGGGCCAAAAACATTCAGTACTTC. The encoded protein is CASSLVSGGAKNIQYF.

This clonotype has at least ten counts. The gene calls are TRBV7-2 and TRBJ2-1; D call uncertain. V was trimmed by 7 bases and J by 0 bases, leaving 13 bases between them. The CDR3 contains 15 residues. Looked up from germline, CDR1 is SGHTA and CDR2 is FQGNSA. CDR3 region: CASMVDGSSYNEQFF. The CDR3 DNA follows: TGTGCCAGCATGGTTGATGGCAGCTCCTACAATGAGCAGTTCTTC.

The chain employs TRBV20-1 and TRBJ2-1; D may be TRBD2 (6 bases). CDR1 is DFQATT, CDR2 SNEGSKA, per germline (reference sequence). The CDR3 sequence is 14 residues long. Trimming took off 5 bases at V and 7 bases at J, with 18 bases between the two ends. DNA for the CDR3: TGCAGTGCTCTCCGGGGGAGTCTAGCAAATGAGCAGTTCTTC. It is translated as CSALRGSLANEQFF.

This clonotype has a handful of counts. The CDR3 region is CASSLGRSSTDTQYF. The CDR3 DNA reads as TGTGCCAGCAGTCTGGGACGGTCTAGCACAGATACGCAGTATTTT. J is TRBJ2-3 and V is TRBV7-9, with D perhaps assigned TRBD1 or TRBD2 (5 bases each). V shed 6 bases and J shed 0 bases, with 13 bases lying between them. This CDR3 is built from 15 residues. CDR1 SEHNR and CDR2 FQNEAQ come from the germline V gene (reference sequence).